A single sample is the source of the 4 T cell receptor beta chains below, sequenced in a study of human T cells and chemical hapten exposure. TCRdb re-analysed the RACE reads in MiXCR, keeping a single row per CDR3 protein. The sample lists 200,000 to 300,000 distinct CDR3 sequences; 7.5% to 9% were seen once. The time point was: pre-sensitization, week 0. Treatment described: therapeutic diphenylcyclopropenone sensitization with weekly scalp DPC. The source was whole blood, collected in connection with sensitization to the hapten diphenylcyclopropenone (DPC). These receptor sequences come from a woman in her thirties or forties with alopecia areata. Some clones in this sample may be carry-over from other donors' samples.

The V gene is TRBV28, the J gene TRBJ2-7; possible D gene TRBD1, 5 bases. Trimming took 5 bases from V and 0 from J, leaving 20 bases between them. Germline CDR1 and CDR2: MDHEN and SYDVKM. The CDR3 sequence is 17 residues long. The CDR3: CASSPPFSQGLSYEQYF. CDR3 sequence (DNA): TGTGCCAGCAGTCCTCCCTTTTCGCAGGGCCTCTCCTACGAGCAGTACTTC.

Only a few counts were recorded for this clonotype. CDR3 nucleotides: TGTGCCAGCAGCAAAACTCAGGCCAACTATAACCAAGAGACCCAGTACTTC. Amino acids: CASSKTQANYNQETQYF. The chain couples TRBV7-9 to TRBJ2-5; D is uncertain. The CDR3 totals 17 residues. Germline CDR1 reads SEHNR; CDR2 reads FQNEAQ (reference sequence). The V gene lost 5 bases and the J gene lost 0 bases, with 19 bases spanning the gap.

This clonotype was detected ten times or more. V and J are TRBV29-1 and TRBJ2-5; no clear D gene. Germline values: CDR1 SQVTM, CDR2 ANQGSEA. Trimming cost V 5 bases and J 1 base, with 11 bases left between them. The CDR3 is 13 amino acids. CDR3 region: CSVRDSGQETQYF. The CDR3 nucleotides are TGCAGCGTTAGGGATTCAGGCCAAGAGACCCAGTACTTC.

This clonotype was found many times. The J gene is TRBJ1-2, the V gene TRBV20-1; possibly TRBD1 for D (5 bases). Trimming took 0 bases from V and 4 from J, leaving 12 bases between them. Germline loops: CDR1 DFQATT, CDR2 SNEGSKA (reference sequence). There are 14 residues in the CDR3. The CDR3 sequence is CSARDRQIFYGYTF. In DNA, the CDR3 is TGCAGTGCTAGAGATAGACAGATTTTCTATGGCTACACCTTC.